By proportion, the clone carrying this TCR beta chain is large. V shed 0 bases and J shed 3 bases, with 8 bases lying between them. This CDR3 contains 14 residues. TRBV12-4/TRBJ1-2 clonotypes were amplified with adaptor-ligated barcode primers. TCRdb analysed the multiplex PCR reads with MiXCR anew, one entry per CDR3 protein. The table includes around 470 distinct CDR3 sequences, roughly 5.6% detected once. This receptor was obtained from a female donor with breast cancer. The sample taken for sequencing was naive CD4+ T cells sorted from blood. Subset here: naive CD4+ T cells, CD4+CD45RA+CD25-. The chain links TRBV12-3 or TRBV12-4 to TRBJ1-2; no clear D gene. The CDR3: CASSLAVGDYGYTF. The DNA for the CDR3 is TGTGCCAGCAGTTTAGCGGTCGGAGACTATGGCTACACCTTC.